The source of this T cell receptor (beta chain) is a study of T cells after posttransplantation cyclophosphamide. The repertoire was sequenced with immunoSEQ multiplex PCR; TCRdb's copy has only in-frame clones and lacks some. The sample has under 45,000 clones, none seen only once. CDR1 is SGHRS and CDR2 is YFSETQ in the germline V gene. Trimming took off 1 base at V and 3 bases at J, with 11 bases between the two ends. This CDR3 comprises 14 residues. This clone was detected ten times or more. Its antigen is undetermined. General study points: Donor CD8+ memory clones often dominated recipient blood repertoires at later times.

The sample consisted of PBMCs. V gene TRBV5-1 combines with J gene TRBJ2-7; possibly TRBD2 for D (5 bases). The TCR sequence derives from a man in his thirties or forties in good health and a related stem cell transplant donor. CDR3 coding DNA: TGCGCCAGCAGCTTGTCTGACGAGGGCTACGAGCAGTACTTC. Encoded protein: CASSLSDEGYEQYF.